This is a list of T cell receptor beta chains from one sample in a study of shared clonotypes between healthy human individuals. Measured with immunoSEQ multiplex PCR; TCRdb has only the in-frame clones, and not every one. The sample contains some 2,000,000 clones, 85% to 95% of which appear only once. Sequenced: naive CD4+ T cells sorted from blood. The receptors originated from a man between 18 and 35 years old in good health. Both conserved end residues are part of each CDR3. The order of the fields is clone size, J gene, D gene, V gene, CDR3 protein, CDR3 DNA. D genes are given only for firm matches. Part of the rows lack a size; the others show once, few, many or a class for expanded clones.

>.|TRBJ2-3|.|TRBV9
CASSAGTDTQYF
TGTGCCAGCAGCGCAGGAACAGATACGCAGTATTTT
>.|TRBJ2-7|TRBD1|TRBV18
CASSRQGAYEQYF
TGTGCCAGCTCCCGTCAGGGGGCCTACGAGCAGTACTTC
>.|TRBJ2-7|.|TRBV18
CASSAGIPGEQYF
TGTGCCAGCTCAGCAGGGATCCCGGGGGAGCAGTACTTC
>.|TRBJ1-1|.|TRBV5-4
CASRSGHTSEAFF
TGTGCCAGCAGATCGGGGCACACCTCTGAAGCTTTCTTT
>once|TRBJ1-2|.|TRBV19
CASSRAQRGYTF
TGTGCCAGTAGTAGGGCCCAGAGGGGCTACACCTTC
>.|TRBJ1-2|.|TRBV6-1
CASSQGNYGYTF
TGTGCCAGCAGTCAAGGGAACTATGGCTACACCTTC
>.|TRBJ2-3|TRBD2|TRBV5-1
CASSPRRTSGGLDSTDTQYF
TGCGCCAGCAGCCCTCGCAGGACTAGCGGGGGCCTAGATAGCACAGATACGCAGTATTTT
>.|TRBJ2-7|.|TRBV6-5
CASSLGSSYEQYF
TGTGCCAGCAGCCTAGGGTCCTCCTACGAGCAGTACTTC
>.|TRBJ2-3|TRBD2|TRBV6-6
CASSFGTRTSTDTQYF
TGTGCCAGCAGTTTCGGGACTAGGACTAGCACAGATACGCAGTATTTT
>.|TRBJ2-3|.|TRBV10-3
CAISARDTTDTQYF
TGTGCCATCAGTGCCCGGGACACCACAGATACGCAGTATTTT
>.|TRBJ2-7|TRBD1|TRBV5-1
CASSLGQATYEQYF
TGCGCCAGCAGCTTAGGACAGGCTACCTACGAGCAGTACTTC
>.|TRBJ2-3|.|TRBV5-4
CASSLARARADTQYF
TGTGCCAGCAGCTTGGCCCGGGCCCGGGCAGATACGCAGTATTTT
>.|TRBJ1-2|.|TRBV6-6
CASRTGGDYGYTF
TGTGCCAGCAGAACAGGAGGGGACTATGGCTACACCTTC
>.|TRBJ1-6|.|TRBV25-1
CASSESGKSAPLHF
TGTGCCAGCAGTGAATCAGGGAAGTCGGCACCCCTCCACTTT
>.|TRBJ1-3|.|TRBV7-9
CASSPQQDLSGNTIYF
TGTGCCAGCAGCCCACAACAGGACCTCTCTGGAAACACCATATATTTT
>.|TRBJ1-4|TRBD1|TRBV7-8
CASSDKNDRGVNEKLFF
TGTGCCAGCAGCGACAAAAACGACAGGGGGGTTAATGAAAAACTGTTTTTT
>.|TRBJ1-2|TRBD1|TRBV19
CASRRTGGSGSSGYGYTF
TGTGCCAGTAGGAGGACAGGGGGCTCGGGATCATCGGGCTATGGCTACACCTTC
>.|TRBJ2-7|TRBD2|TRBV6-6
CASSYSLAGLYEQYF
TGTGCCAGCAGTTACTCACTAGCGGGCCTCTACGAGCAGTACTTC
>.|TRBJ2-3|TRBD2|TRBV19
CASSRTSVSDTQYF
TGTGCCAGTAGTAGGACTAGTGTCTCAGATACGCAGTATTTT
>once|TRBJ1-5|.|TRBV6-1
CASSEGAVNQPQHF
TGTGCCAGCAGTGAGGGGGCGGTCAATCAGCCCCAGCATTTT
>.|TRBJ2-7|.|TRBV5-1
CASSRMGSSYEQYF
TGCGCCAGCAGCCGAATGGGGAGCTCCTACGAGCAGTACTTC
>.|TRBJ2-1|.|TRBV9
CASSVEWGPSSYNEQFF
TGTGCCAGCAGCGTAGAATGGGGGCCGAGCTCCTACAATGAGCAGTTCTTC
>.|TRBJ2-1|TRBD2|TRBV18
CASSTREGNDEQFF
TGTGCCAGCTCCACCAGGGAGGGAAACGATGAGCAGTTCTTC
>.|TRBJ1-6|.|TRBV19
CASHRGNNSPLHF
TGTGCCAGTCATAGGGGGAATAATTCACCCCTCCACTTT
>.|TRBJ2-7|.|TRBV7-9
CASSLGGQSRSYEQYF
TGTGCCAGCAGCTTAGGAGGACAGTCTCGCTCCTACGAGCAGTACTTC
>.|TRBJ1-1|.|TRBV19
CASSIDPLNTEAFF
TGTGCCAGTAGTATAGACCCTCTGAACACTGAAGCTTTCTTT
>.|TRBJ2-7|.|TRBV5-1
CASSTGPSNYEQYF
TGCGCCAGCAGCACCGGGCCCAGCAACTACGAGCAGTACTTC
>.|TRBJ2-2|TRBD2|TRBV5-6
CASSFGLAGGTNTGELFF
TGTGCCAGCAGCTTCGGACTAGCGGGAGGTACGAACACCGGGGAGCTGTTTTTT
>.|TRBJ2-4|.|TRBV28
CASSLTGVNIQYF
TGTGCCAGCAGTTTAACAGGCGTAAACATTCAGTACTTC
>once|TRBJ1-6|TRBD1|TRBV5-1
CASSVQGNNSPLHF
TGCGCCAGCAGCGTACAGGGGAATAATTCACCCCTCCACTTT
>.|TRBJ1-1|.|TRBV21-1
CASSITVQDTEAFF
TGTGCCAGCAGCATAACAGTTCAAGACACTGAAGCTTTCTTT
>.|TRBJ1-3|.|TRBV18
CASSTGVLSGNTIYF
TGTGCCAGCTCAACAGGCGTACTCTCTGGAAACACCATATATTTT
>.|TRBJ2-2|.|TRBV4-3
CASNHRDFRLGTGELFF
TGCGCCAGCAACCACAGGGATTTTCGGTTAGGCACCGGGGAGCTGTTTTTT
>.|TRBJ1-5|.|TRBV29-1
CSVVLGGNQPQHF
TGCAGCGTTGTCCTCGGTGGTAATCAGCCCCAGCATTTT
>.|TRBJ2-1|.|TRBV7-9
CASSLAANNEQFF
TGTGCCAGCAGCTTAGCAGCGAACAATGAGCAGTTCTTC
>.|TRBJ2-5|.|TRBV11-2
CASSTPRDQGGKGETQYF
TGTGCCAGCAGCACCCCCCGGGACCAAGGGGGGAAGGGAGAGACCCAGTACTTC
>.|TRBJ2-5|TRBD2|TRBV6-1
CASSVGTSGSWETQYF
TGTGCCAGCAGTGTAGGGACTAGCGGGAGTTGGGAGACCCAGTACTTC
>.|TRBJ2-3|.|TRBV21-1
CASSTSPSSTDTQYF
TGTGCCAGCAGCACCTCACCGTCGAGCACAGATACGCAGTATTTT
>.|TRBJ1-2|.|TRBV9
CASSVASVNYGYTF
TGTGCCAGCAGCGTAGCGTCGGTGAACTATGGCTACACCTTC
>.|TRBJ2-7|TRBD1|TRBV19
CATRGQASYEQYF
TGTGCCACCCGTGGACAGGCGTCCTACGAGCAGTACTTC
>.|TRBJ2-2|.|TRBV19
CASSMAEGSCFF
TGTGCCAGTAGTATGGCCGAAGGCAGCTGTTTTTTT
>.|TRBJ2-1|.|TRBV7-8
CASSLDRRSSYNEQFF
TGTGCCAGCAGCTTAGACAGGAGGAGCTCCTACAATGAGCAGTTCTTC
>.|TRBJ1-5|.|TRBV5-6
CASSLAGSNQPQHF
TGTGCCAGCAGCTTGGCAGGGAGCAATCAGCCCCAGCATTTT
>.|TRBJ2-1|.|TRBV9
CASSVEGNRNNEQFF
TGTGCCAGCAGCGTAGAAGGGAACAGGAACAATGAGCAGTTCTTC
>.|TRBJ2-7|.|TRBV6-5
CASRRGDEQYF
TGTGCCAGCCGCAGAGGGGACGAGCAGTACTTC
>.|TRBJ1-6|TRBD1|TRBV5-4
CASSLGGASYNSPLHF
TGTGCCAGCAGTCTAGGGGGCGCTTCCTATAATTCACCCCTCCACTTT
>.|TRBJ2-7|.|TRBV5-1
CASQGSGYGEQYF
TGCGCCAGCCAAGGAAGCGGGTATGGCGAGCAGTACTTC
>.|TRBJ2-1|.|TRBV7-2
CASSLGDFNYNEQFF
TGTGCCAGCAGCTTAGGAGACTTCAACTACAATGAGCAGTTCTTC
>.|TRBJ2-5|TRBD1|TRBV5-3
CARSWDRGYQETQYF
TGTGCCAGAAGCTGGGACAGGGGGTACCAAGAGACCCAGTACTTC
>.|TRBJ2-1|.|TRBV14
CASSQAGIHNEQFF
TGTGCCAGCAGCCAAGCGGGCATTCACAATGAGCAGTTCTTC